The 14 T cell receptor beta chains presented below share a single source sample, sequenced in a study of blood T cells in healthy people across ages. Through a sample-barcoded 5' primer and a J-beta primer mix, a second PCR was run for roughly 6 to 12 cycles. TCRdb itself ran the 5' RACE reads through MiXCR, one entry per CDR3 protein. The profile covers approximately 1.5 million distinct CDR3 sequences, with approximately 39% appearing a single time and just over 4% taken by the ten largest. Specimen: blood. These receptors all come from a woman aged 18-29 years in good health.

In this sample, this clonotype turned up a few times. J is TRBJ2-7 and V is TRBV18; D ambiguous. Germline V gene sequence: CDR1 KGHSH, CDR2 LQKENI. Trimming pared 3 bases from V and 7 bases from J, leaving 16 bases between. The CDR3 contains 14 residues. CDR3 sequence (DNA): TGTGCCAGCTCACCTCCCTCCCCGTCCAATGAGCAGTACTTC. Protein sequence: CASSPPSPSNEQYF.

On this clonotype: Compared with germline, one end of the junction differs, possibly owing to a read error. The chain joins TRBV7-9 to TRBJ2-1, with 7 bases lining up with TRBD2. The CDR3 has 14 residues. Germline loops: CDR1 SEHNR, CDR2 FQNEAQ (reference sequence). The CDR3 spells CASSLGAGLAEQVF. The CDR3 DNA follows: TGTGCCAGCAGCTTAGGTGCGGGGCTAGCGGAGCAGGTCTTC.

The chain has TRBV9 and TRBJ2-1, with 12 positions matching TRBD2. Germline V gene lookup returns CDR1 SGDLS and CDR2 YYNGEE. V lost 3 bases and J lost 10; bases outside the gene matches: 14. This CDR3 spans 17 amino acids. The CDR3: CASSAPKTSGSFGEQFF. The CDR3 DNA sequence: TGTGCCAGCAGCGCGCCGAAGACTAGCGGGAGTTTCGGGGAGCAGTTCTTC. Drawing the rest from reference TRBV9 and TRBJ2-1, the complete variable domain is DSGVTQTPKHLITATGQRVTLRCSPRSGDLSVYWYQQSLDQGLQFLIQYYNGEERAKGNILERFSAQQFPDLHSELNLSSLELGDSALYFCASSAPKTSGSFGEQFFGPGTRLTVL.

This clonotype was seen a single time. The J gene is TRBJ2-1, the V gene TRBV10-3; 8 bases map to TRBD1. Germline V gives CDR1 ENHRY, CDR2 SYGVKD. The junction had 6 bases not matched to a gene; V was cut back by 4 bases and J by 7 bases. The CDR3 is made up of 14 amino acids. CDR3 residues: CAISVLTGDNEQFF. For the CDR3, the DNA is TGTGCCATCAGTGTTCTGACAGGGGATAATGAGCAGTTCTTC.

This clonotype was detected a few times. The junction departs from germline at one end; a sequencing error may be responsible. The chain is built from TRBV14 and TRBJ1-2; 7 nucleotides line up with TRBD1. In germline, CDR1 is SGHDN, CDR2 FVKESK. The CDR3 extends over 13 amino acids. The CDR3 DNA follows: TGTGCCAGCAGCCCCAGGACAGGATATGACTACACCTTC. It yields the protein CASSPRTGYDYTF.

This sequence joins TRBV4-1 and TRBJ2-3; D is perhaps TRBD2 (6 bases). Between the trimmed V and J ends, which lost 2 bases and 0 bases, there was a span of 9 bases. The length of the CDR3 is 15 residues. Germline CDR1 and CDR2: MGHRA and YSYEKL. The DNA for the CDR3 is TGCGCCAGCAGCCAAACCGGGACTAGCACAGATACGCAGTATTTT. Translating gives CASSQTGTSTDTQYF.

CDR3 in amino acids: CASSRYGGNTEAFF. The CDR3 region has the DNA TGTGCCAGCAGTCGGTACGGGGGGAACACTGAAGCTTTCTTT. The chain joins TRBV6-6 to TRBJ1-1; possibly TRBD1 for D (5 bases). The CDR3 extends over 14 amino acids. Trimming left V 5 bases short and J 1 base short, with 11 bases between. Germline CDR1 and CDR2: MNHNY and SVGAGI (reference sequence).

This clonotype was counted many times. The chain has TRBV20-1 and TRBJ2-7, with D perhaps assigned TRBD1 or TRBD2 (6 bases each). Germline V lookup: CDR1 DFQATT, CDR2 SNEGSKA (reference sequence). This CDR3 is built from 14 residues. Between the trimmed V and J ends, which lost 1 base and 3 bases, there was a span of 13 bases. The CDR3 region has the DNA TGCAGTGCTAGAGCAGGAGGGGGTAGCTACGAGCAGTACTTC. It yields the protein CSARAGGGSYEQYF.

CDR3 in amino acids: CASSISRREKLFF. The DNA for the CDR3 is TGTGCCAGCAGCATCTCTCGCCGTGAAAAACTGTTTTTT. The chain recombines TRBV11-2 with TRBJ1-4; D is unresolved. Germline V gene lookup returns CDR1 SGHAT and CDR2 FQNNGV. Trimming removed 5 bases from V and 7 bases from J, with 11 bases in between. The CDR3 runs to 13 residues.

This rearrangement joins TRBV29-1 to TRBJ2-1; 12 bases are shared with TRBD2. V lost 6 bases, J lost 9 bases, and 9 bases stayed unmatched. This CDR3 spans 14 amino acids. Germline CDR1 and CDR2: SQVTM and ANQGSEA. CDR3 bases: TGCAGCGTCGCAGGACTAGCGGGGTGGATTGAGCAGTTCTTC. This gives the protein CSVAGLAGWIEQFF.

This clonotype was observed a handful of times. V is TRBV12-3 or TRBV12-4 and J is TRBJ2-5, with 9 bases lining up with TRBD2. The assigned J gene may be wrong: the sequence end matches TRBJ2-7 better. CDR3 size: 17 residues. The CDR3 DNA follows: TGTGCCAGCAGTTTTAACCCGGGACTAGCAACTTTCTACGAGCAGTACTTC. Its protein product is CASSFNPGLATFYEQYF.

The chain employs TRBV7-9 and TRBJ2-3, with D unclear. The CDR3 runs to 14 residues. Trimming left V 0 bases short and J 6 bases short, with 10 bases between. The germline gives CDR1 SEHNR, CDR2 FQNEAQ (reference sequence). CDR3 bases: TGTGCCAGCAGCTTAGCGGGATGGTTGGATACGCAGTATTTT. This gives the protein CASSLAGWLDTQYF.

J is TRBJ2-3 and V is TRBV29-1; TRBD2 aligns across 10 bases. Germline-derived CDR1 and CDR2 are SQVTM and ANQGSEA. V lost 5 bases and J lost 2; bases outside the gene matches: 7. CDR3 size: 15 residues. The CDR3 loop reads CSVNIAGGPTDTQYF. CDR3 coding DNA: TGCAGCGTTAACATAGCGGGGGGACCCACAGATACGCAGTATTTT.

The chain recombines TRBV9 with TRBJ2-5, with TRBD2 as a possible D gene (6 bases). CDR1 is SGDLS and CDR2 is YYNGEE in the germline V gene. Trimming shortened V by 3 bases and J by 1 base, and 10 bases separated the two germline ends. The CDR3 contains 14 residues. CDR3 DNA: TGTGCCAGCAGCGGCGGCGGGGTCCAAGAGACCCAGTACTTC. Encoded protein: CASSGGGVQETQYF.